This entry describes one T cell receptor (beta chain). Its antigen is undetermined. The data stem from a study of blood T cells in healthy people across ages. CDR1 is MDHEN, CDR2 SYDVKM, per germline. CDR3 length equals 15 residues. Primed by a sample-barcoded 5' primer and a J-beta primer mix, a second PCR proceeded for 7 to 11 cycles. Each cDNA molecule was tagged by a template-switch adaptor that had 12 random nucleotides. TCRdb fed the 5' RACE reads into MiXCR, producing one record per CDR3 protein. In the table there are some 1.7 million distinct CDR3 sequences, over 25% of which are singletons. The study's findings and limits: Diversity of TCR beta per million T cells declined in a roughly linear way with age.

The chain combines TRBV28 with TRBJ2-4; either TRBD1 or TRBD2 may fit D (5 bases each). The assigned J gene may be wrong: the sequence end matches TRBJ2-7 better. The TCR sequence derives from a woman aged 25-40 years in good health. The sequencing input was blood. This CDR3 is CASSLFGAVSYEQYF. DNA of the CDR3: TGTGCCAGCAGTTTATTCGGGGCCGTATCCTACGAGCAGTACTTC.